This TCR beta chain was profiled in a study of graft-versus-host responses after intestinal transplantation. J was trimmed by 7 bases and V by 1 base; bases with no gene match: 5. This CDR3 comprises 14 residues. The germline V gene has CDR1 SGHAT and CDR2 FQNNGV. The repertoire was sequenced with immunoSEQ multiplex PCR; TCRdb's copy has only in-frame clones and lacks some. The repertoire includes tens of thousands of clones, about 93% of them detected once, and roughly 6% sits in the top ten. On this clone: Its matching antigen is unknown.

Overall study findings and caveats: The recipient marrow held GvH clones, and some of them showed up first in ileum or blood.

The clonotype comes from a human donor who received an intestinal transplant. The chain has TRBV11-2 and TRBJ1-2; 8 bases map to TRBD1. The input for sequencing was unstimulated CD8+ T cells sorted from spleen or lymph node cells, taken before intestinal transplant. DNA for the CDR3: TGTGCCAGCAGCTTAGGCGCAGGGGGCTCTGGCTACACCTTC. Translation gives CASSLGAGGSGYTF. The whole variable domain, remainder taken from reference TRBV11-2 and TRBJ1-2, is EAGVAQSPRYKIIEKRQSVAFWCNPISGHATLYWYQQILGQGPKLLIQFQNNGVVDDSQLPKDRFSAERLKGVDSTLKIQPAKLEDSAVYLCASSLGAGGSGYTFGSGTRLTVV.